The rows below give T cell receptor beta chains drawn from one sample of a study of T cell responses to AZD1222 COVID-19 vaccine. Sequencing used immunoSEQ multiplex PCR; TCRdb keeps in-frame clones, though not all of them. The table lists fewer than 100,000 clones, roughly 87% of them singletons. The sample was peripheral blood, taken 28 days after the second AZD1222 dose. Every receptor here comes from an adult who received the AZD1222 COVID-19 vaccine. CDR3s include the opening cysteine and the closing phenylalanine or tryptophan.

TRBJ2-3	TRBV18	CASSSLAGDTDTQYF
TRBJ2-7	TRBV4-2	CASSQVDSGYEQYF
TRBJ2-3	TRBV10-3	CAISVRRLDTQYF
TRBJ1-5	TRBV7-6	CASSAQATGDSNQPQHF
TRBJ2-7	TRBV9	CASSSRLAGPESYEQYF
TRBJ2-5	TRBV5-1	CASRVGGLWETQYF
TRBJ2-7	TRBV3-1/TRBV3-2	CASSLLTGNKQYF
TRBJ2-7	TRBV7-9	CASSLLYEQYF
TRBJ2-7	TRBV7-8	CASSLRVSGYEQYF
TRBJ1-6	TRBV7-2	CASSLAQSDPSPLHF
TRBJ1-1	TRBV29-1	CSVVCSWNTEAFF
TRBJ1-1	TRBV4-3	CASSQDPYVRETEAFF
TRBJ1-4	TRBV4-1	CASSLPRGGTNEKLFF
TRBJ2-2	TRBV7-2	CASSLLAGGGTGELFF
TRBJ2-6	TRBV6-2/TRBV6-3	CASSQTSVYSGANVLTF
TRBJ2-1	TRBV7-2	CASSLVQGRNEQFF
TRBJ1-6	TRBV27	CASKPRQSSYNSPLHF
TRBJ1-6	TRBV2	CASGGFVLNSPLHF
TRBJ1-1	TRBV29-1	CSGRGDTEAFF
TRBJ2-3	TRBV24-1	CATISGRGTDTQYF
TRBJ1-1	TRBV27	CASSLFGSNTEAFF
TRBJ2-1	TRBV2	CASTGGQGGRSYNEQFF
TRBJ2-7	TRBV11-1	CASSWDRASYEQYF
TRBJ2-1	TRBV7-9	CASSWEGQGYSYNEQFF
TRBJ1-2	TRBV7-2	CASSQQGAGYGYTF
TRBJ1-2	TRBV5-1	CASSVQGALNNGYTF
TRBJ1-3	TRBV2	CASSTRPPSTTIYF
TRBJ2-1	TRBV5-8	CASSLEGRGDTYNEQFF
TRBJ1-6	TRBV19	CASSDPGDSPLHF
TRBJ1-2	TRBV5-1	CASSLAGNGYTF